The 24 T cell receptor beta chains listed next were all sequenced from one sample in a study of glioma-infiltrating T cells after dendritic cell vaccination. TCRdb's copy holds only in-frame clones and misses some; the assay was immunoSEQ multiplex PCR. The table has some 91,000 clones, 81% seen once. The time point is: after dendritic cell vaccination, including at tumor progression/relapse. The sequencing used blood, collected after dendritic cell vaccination. These receptors were taken from a human donor with glioblastoma.

This chain uses TRBV2 with TRBJ2-3; 7 bases match TRBD1. The V gene end was trimmed by 6 bases and the J gene end by 0 bases; junction bases not matched to a gene: 6. From germline, CDR1 is SNHLY and CDR2 FYNNEI. The CDR3 loop spans 15 amino acids. The CDR3, as DNA: TGTGCCAGCAGAAGGACAGGAGCAAGCACAGATACGCAGTATTTT. Translating gives CASRRTGASTDTQYF.

This chain joins TRBV9 and TRBJ1-6; 8 bases are a match to TRBD1. The CDR3 is 15 amino acids. V gave up 4 bases and J gave up 9 bases; unmatched junction bases: 9. CDR1 is SGDLS and CDR2 is YYNGEE in the germline V gene. CDR3: CASSPDRGRSSPLHF. The CDR3 DNA is TGTGCCAGCAGCCCAGACAGGGGTCGGAGTTCACCCCTCCACTTT.

This sequence joins TRBV27 and TRBJ1-3; 8 bases match TRBD1. Germline-derived CDR1 and CDR2 are MNHEY and SMNVEV (reference sequence). The CDR3 loop spans 18 amino acids. V was pared by 6 bases and J by 3 bases, with 16 bases of the junction left unmatched. The CDR3 coding sequence is TGTGCCAGCAGCCCCTCTTTCCCGGACAGGGTATTTGGAAACACCATATATTTT. Protein sequence: CASSPSFPDRVFGNTIYF.

This chain joins TRBV7-2 and TRBJ1-1; unclear D gene. Trimming left V 4 bases short and J 10 bases short, with 16 bases between. The germline CDR1 and CDR2 sequences are SGHTA and FQGNSA. The CDR3 consists of 13 residues. The CDR3 nucleotides are TGTGCCAGCAGCTCGGTCGTTAACTCTATAGCTTTCTTT. It translates to CASSSVVNSIAFF. The complete variable domain, with remaining parts taken from reference TRBV7-2 and TRBJ1-1, reads GAGVSQSPSNKVTEKGKDVELRCDPISGHTALYWYRQSLGQGLEFLIYFQGNSAPDKSGLPSDRFSAERTGGSVSTLTIQRTQQEDSAVYLCASSSVVNSIAFFGQGTRLTVV.

The V and J genes are TRBV27 and TRBJ1-1; D is possibly TRBD1 (5 bases). Germline CDR1 MNHEY, CDR2 SMNVEV (reference sequence). V was shortened by 10 bases and J by 0 bases, with 12 bases between the two germline ends. The CDR3 length is 13 residues. The CDR3 sequence: CAIKTEMNTEAFF. The CDR3 nucleotides are TGTGCCATTAAGACAGAGATGAACACTGAAGCTTTCTTT.

J is TRBJ1-2 and V is TRBV4-1, with 7 positions matching TRBD1. CDR1 MGHRA and CDR2 YSYEKL come from the germline V gene. Trimming took 4 bases from V and 9 from J; bases not matched to a gene: 11. The CDR3 loop spans 14 amino acids. In nucleotides, the CDR3 is TGCGCCAGCAGCCCAGGACAGGCCGGAGCTCGCTACACCTTC. Protein: CASSPGQAGARYTF.

This chain connects TRBV2 to TRBJ1-2, with TRBD1 matching over 8 bases. Germline V gene data show CDR1 as SNHLY and CDR2 as FYNNEI. Trimming took 5 bases from V and 5 from J; bases not matched to a gene: 7. The CDR3 length is 14 residues. This chain's CDR3 is CASSTGGPWYGYTF. As DNA, the CDR3 is TGTGCCAGCAGTACAGGGGGTCCGTGGTATGGCTACACCTTC.

V usage is TRBV7-6 and J usage is TRBJ2-5, with 7 bases that match TRBD1. The CDR3 totals 16 residues. Losses at the gene ends were 4 bases for V and 2 bases for J; bases not matched to a gene: 10. Germline values: CDR1 SGHVS, CDR2 FNYEAQ. CDR3: CASSSLGQVGQETQYF. The CDR3 DNA reads TGTGCCAGCAGCTCCTTAGGACAGGTGGGTCAAGAGACCCAGTACTTC.

The chain has TRBV2 and TRBJ1-5; 7 bases fit TRBD1. Germline trimming cut 4 bases from V and 7 bases from J; bases unmatched to any gene: 10. This CDR3 is built from 15 residues. CDR1 is SNHLY, CDR2 FYNNEI, per germline. The CDR3 reads CASSGDRVGKQPQHF. The CDR3 nucleotides read TGTGCCAGCAGTGGGGACAGAGTTGGGAAACAGCCCCAGCATTTT. Supplemented by reference TRBV2 and TRBJ1-5, the full variable domain reads EPEVTQTPSHQVTQMGQEVILRCVPISNHLYFYWYRQILGQKVEFLVSFYNNEISEKSEIFDDQFSVERPDGSNFTLKIRSTKLEDSAMYFCASSGDRVGKQPQHFGDGTRLSIL.

The chain is built from TRBV6-5 and TRBJ1-5; a possible D gene is TRBD1 (5 bases). Germline V gene lookup returns CDR1 MNHEY and CDR2 SVGAGI. The CDR3 is 13 amino acids. V lost 6 bases and J lost 4, with 10 bases in between. CDR3 in DNA: TGTGCCAGCAGGCTCGACAGAAATCAGCCCCAGCATTTT. Encoded protein: CASRLDRNQPQHF.

This clone was counted between two and nine times. The chain uses TRBV6-6 and TRBJ1-5; D is ambiguous. This CDR3 has 14 amino acids. Germline V gene data show CDR1 as MNHNY and CDR2 as SVGAGI (reference sequence). The V end lost 2 bases, the J end lost 6 bases, and 11 bases lay between the germline ends. The CDR3 here is CASSYGRVGQPQHF. The CDR3 region has the DNA TGTGCCAGCAGTTACGGGAGGGTGGGTCAGCCCCAGCATTTT.

The chain couples TRBV4-1 to TRBJ1-5; 7 nucleotides line up with TRBD1. This CDR3 region has 18 residues. After removal of 0 bases from V and 3 bases from J, the junction contained 11 bases not matched to a gene. Germline values: CDR1 MGHRA, CDR2 YSYEKL. This CDR3 is CASSQDLGMGTVNQPQHF. DNA for the CDR3: TGCGCCAGCAGCCAAGATTTAGGTATGGGGACAGTCAATCAGCCCCAGCATTTT.

The chain employs TRBV4-2 and TRBJ1-1; D is perhaps TRBD1 (5 bases). CDR3 length equals 15 residues. Trimming shortened V by 0 bases and J by 2 bases, and 10 bases separated the two germline ends. Germline CDR1 reads LGHNA; CDR2 reads YNFKEQ. This CDR3 is CASSQEAGTNTEAFF. CDR3 DNA sequence: TGTGCCAGCAGCCAAGAAGCGGGGACCAACACTGAAGCTTTCTTT.

This chain joins TRBV2 and TRBJ1-2, with D possibly TRBD1 on 6 matching bases. The length of the CDR3 is 16 residues. Germline V gene lookup returns CDR1 SNHLY and CDR2 FYNNEI. Trimming pared 6 bases from V and 6 bases from J, leaving 23 bases between. In DNA form, the CDR3 reads TGTGCCAGCAGGAAAGCCTTCATGGGGGGGCGTGATGGCTACACCTTC. This gives the protein CASRKAFMGGRDGYTF.

The chain links TRBV2 to TRBJ1-3, with 7 nucleotides matching TRBD1. Germline CDR1 is SNHLY and CDR2 is FYNNEI. The CDR3 totals 13 residues. Trimming removed 4 bases from V and 4 bases from J; junction bases left unmatched: 1. CDR3 loop: CASSGDRGNTIYF. The CDR3 DNA sequence: TGTGCCAGCAGTGGGGACAGAGGAAACACCATATATTTT.

The J gene is TRBJ2-7, the V gene TRBV6-6; the D gene is possibly TRBD1 (6 bases). Germline V CDR1 and CDR2: MNHNY, SVGAGI (reference sequence). The V end was cut by 4 bases, the J end by 4 bases, with 20 bases between. CDR3 length: 16 amino acids. In DNA form, the CDR3 reads TGTGCCAGCAGTTCGTACAGGGCTTTGGAGAATTACGAGCAGTACTTC. The encoded protein is CASSSYRALENYEQYF.

This chain links TRBV2 with TRBJ2-7; TRBD1 matches 9 bases. Germline V gives CDR1 SNHLY, CDR2 FYNNEI. This CDR3 is 14 amino acids long. Trimming cost V 5 bases and J 6 bases; bases outside gene matches: 8. CDR3 in amino acids: CASSTDRGRGEQYF. CDR3 DNA sequence: TGTGCCAGCAGTACGGACAGGGGTAGGGGCGAGCAGTACTTC.

The chain joins TRBV29-1 to TRBJ2-5; 8 nucleotides align to TRBD1. Gene TRBJ2-7 matches the end of the DNA better, so the J call may be wrong. The CDR3 totals 15 residues. CDR1 is SQVTM, CDR2 ANQGSEA, per germline. The CDR3 coding sequence is TGCAGCGTCCGTCCTGGGGCAGGGGGCTTTTACGAGCAGTACTTC. It codes for CSVRPGAGGFYEQYF.

The chain joins TRBV5-4 to TRBJ1-2, with D possibly matching TRBD1 (5 bases). The CDR3 is 15 residues long. Germline CDR1 SGHNT, CDR2 YYREEE (reference sequence). With 0 bases removed from V and 6 bases from J, the gap between germline ends came to 15 bases. CDR3 region: CASSLGGTSLNGYTF. CDR3 coding DNA: TGTGCCAGCAGCTTGGGCGGGACCTCGCTTAATGGCTACACCTTC.

The chain recombines TRBV18 with TRBJ1-2; 9 bases match TRBD1. CDR1 and CDR2 from the germline V gene are KGHSH and LQKENI. The CDR3 spans 17 residues. V was pared by 2 bases and J by 2 bases, with 9 bases of the junction left unmatched. The CDR3 protein is CASSPSSTGGGNYGYTF. The CDR3 DNA reads as TGTGCCAGCTCACCATCGAGCACAGGGGGCGGGAACTATGGCTACACCTTC.

The table lists this clone with a count of one. V is TRBV5-1 and J is TRBJ2-1, with 9 bases that match TRBD2. Germline loops: CDR1 SGHRS, CDR2 YFSETQ. The trim removed 2 bases at V and 8 bases at J, leaving 8 bases unmatched. The CDR3 extends over 15 amino acids. The CDR3 loop reads CASSFRASGTDEQFF. The CDR3 nucleotides read TGCGCCAGCAGCTTTCGGGCTAGCGGGACCGATGAGCAGTTCTTC.

The chain combines TRBV2 with TRBJ1-2; D perhaps matches TRBD1 (5 bases). The germline V and J ends were trimmed by 4 bases and 8 bases, with 17 bases remaining between them. Germline loops: CDR1 SNHLY, CDR2 FYNNEI. This CDR3 is 14 amino acids long. The CDR3 DNA follows: TGTGCCAGCAGTGGGGATACAGGACGTCGGGGCTACACCTTC. Translated, it gives CASSGDTGRRGYTF.

This clone has a handful of counts. This chain uses TRBV9 with TRBJ2-6, with a tentative D call TRBD1 (6 bases). The ends were cut back, 4 bases at V and 4 bases at J, with 15 bases in the middle. The CDR3 spans 16 residues. The germline V gene encodes CDR1 SGDLS and CDR2 YYNGEE. The CDR3 DNA reads as TGTGCCAGCAGCCAAGGGGTGGGGGCCGGGGCCAACGTCCTGACTTTC. This gives the protein CASSQGVGAGANVLTF.

This rearrangement joins TRBV6-1 to TRBJ2-7; 10 bases are shared with TRBD1. This CDR3 has 13 residues. Trimming cost V 8 bases and J 5 bases; bases outside gene matches: 6. Germline-derived CDR1 and CDR2 are MNHNS and SASEGT. This CDR3 reads CASGRTGGDEQYV. The DNA of the CDR3 is TGTGCCAGCGGTAGGACAGGGGGGGACGAGCAGTACGTC.